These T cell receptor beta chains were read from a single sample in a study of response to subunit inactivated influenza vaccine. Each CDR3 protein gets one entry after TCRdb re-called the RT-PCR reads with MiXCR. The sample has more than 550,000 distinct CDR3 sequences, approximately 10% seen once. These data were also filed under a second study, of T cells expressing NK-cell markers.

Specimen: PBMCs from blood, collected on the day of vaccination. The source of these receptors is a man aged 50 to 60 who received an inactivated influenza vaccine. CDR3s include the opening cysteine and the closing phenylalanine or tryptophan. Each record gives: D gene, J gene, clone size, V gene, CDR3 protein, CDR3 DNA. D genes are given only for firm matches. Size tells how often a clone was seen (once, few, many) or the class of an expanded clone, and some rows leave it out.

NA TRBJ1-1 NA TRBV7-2 CASSLRATGLNTEAFF TGTGCCAGCAGCTTACGAGCGACGGGGCTGAACACTGAAGCTTTCTTT
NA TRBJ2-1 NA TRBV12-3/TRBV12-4 CASTTLDTASRGVHYNEQFF TGTGCTAGCACTACACTCGACACGGCCTCTCGCGGAGTACACTACAATGAGCAGTTCTTC
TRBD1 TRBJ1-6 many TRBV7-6 CASSYTGQSSYNSPLHF TGTGCCAGCAGCTATACGGGACAGAGCTCCTATAATTCACCCCTCCACTTT
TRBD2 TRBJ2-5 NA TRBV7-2 CASSTSGRAETQYF TGTGCCAGCAGTACTAGCGGGAGGGCAGAGACCCAGTACTTC
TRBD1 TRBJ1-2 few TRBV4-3 CASSHSQGDYGYTF TGCGCCAGCAGCCACTCGCAGGGGGACTATGGCTACACCTTC
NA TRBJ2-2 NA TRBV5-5 CASSLESSRDTGELFF TGTGCCAGCAGCTTGGAATCTTCGCGAGACACCGGGGAGCTGTTTTTT
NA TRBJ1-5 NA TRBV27 CASSSDGLTGNQPQHF TGTGCCAGCAGTTCTGACGGACTAACAGGCAATCAGCCCCAGCATTTT
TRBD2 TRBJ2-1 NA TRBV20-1 CSANPGTSGSYTEQFF TGCAGTGCTAACCCGGGGACTAGCGGCTCCTACACTGAGCAGTTCTTC
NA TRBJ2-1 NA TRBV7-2 CASSFMGVNEQFF TGTGCCAGCAGCTTTATGGGCGTGAATGAGCAGTTCTTC
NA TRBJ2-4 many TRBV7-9 CASSLLLGQGKNIQYF TGTGCCAGCAGCTTACTTTTGGGTCAGGGGAAAAACATTCAGTACTTC
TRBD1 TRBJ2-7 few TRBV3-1 CASSYAGTDVDF TGTGCCAGCAGCTATGCCGGGACAGATGTTGACTTC
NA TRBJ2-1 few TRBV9 CASSARGGLRDEQFF TGTGCCAGCAGCGCCAGGGGGGGGCTTAGGGATGAGCAGTTCTTC
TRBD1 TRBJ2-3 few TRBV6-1 CASNRDRDSTDTQYF TGTGCCAGCAATAGAGACAGGGATAGCACAGATACGCAGTATTTT
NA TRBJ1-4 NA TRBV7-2 CASSHPGQAKKLFF TGTGCCAGCAGCCATCCTGGCCAGGCGAAAAAACTGTTTTTT
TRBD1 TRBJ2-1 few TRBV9 CASSVRDSRDHTEQFF TGTGCCAGCAGCGTTAGGGACAGCAGAGATCATACTGAGCAGTTCTTC
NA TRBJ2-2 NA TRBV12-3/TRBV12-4 CASSSPSSLLRELFF TGTGCCAGCAGCTCACCATCCTCCCTCCTTCGGGAGCTGTTTTTT
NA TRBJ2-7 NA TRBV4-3 CASSRDTSSYEQYF TGCGCCAGCAGCCGGGACACGAGCTCCTACGAGCAGTACTTC
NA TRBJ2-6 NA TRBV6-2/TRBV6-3 CASSYVGANVLTF TGTGCCAGCAGTTACGTTGGGGCCAACGTCCTGACTTTC
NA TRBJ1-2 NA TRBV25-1 CASSPPGTAVYGYTF TGTGCCAGCAGCCCCCCCGGGACCGCCGTCTATGGCTACACCTTC
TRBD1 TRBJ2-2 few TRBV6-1 CASRSQGSGELFF TGTGCCAGCAGATCACAGGGGTCCGGGGAGCTGTTTTTT
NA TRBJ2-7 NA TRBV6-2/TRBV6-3 CASSNGGGPTYEQYF TGTGCCAGCAGTAACGGAGGGGGCCCAACCTACGAGCAGTACTTC
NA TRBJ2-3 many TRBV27 CASSLLGPTDTQYF TGTGCCAGCAGTTTACTCGGACCCACAGATACGCAGTATTTT
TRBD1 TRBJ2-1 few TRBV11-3 CASSQRQGWDNEQFF TGTGCCAGCAGCCAAAGACAGGGGTGGGACAATGAGCAGTTCTTC
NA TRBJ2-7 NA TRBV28 CASSFPGKAYEQYF TGTGCCAGCAGTTTTCCAGGAAAAGCTTACGAGCAGTACTTC
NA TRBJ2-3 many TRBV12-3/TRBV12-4 CASSLHPGTDTQYF TGTGCCAGCAGTTTACACCCGGGCACAGATACGCAGTATTTT
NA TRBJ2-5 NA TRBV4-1 CASSQEGVLETQYF TGCGCCAGCAGCCAAGAAGGGGTCCTCGAGACCCAGTACTTC
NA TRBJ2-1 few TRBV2 CASSEVSWGMDSVNEQFF TGTGCCAGCAGTGAAGTCTCCTGGGGGATGGATAGCGTAAATGAGCAGTTCTTC
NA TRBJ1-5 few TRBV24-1 CATSDLQRRQVQPQHF TGTGCCACCAGTGATTTGCAAAGGCGTCAGGTCCAGCCCCAGCATTTT
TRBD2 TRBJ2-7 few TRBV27 CASSSRAGGSHEQYF TGTGCCAGCAGTTCACGAGCGGGCGGGAGTCACGAGCAGTACTTC
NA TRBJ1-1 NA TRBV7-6 CASSLAAGAEAFF TGTGCCAGCAGCTTAGCGGCGGGTGCTGAAGCTTTCTTT
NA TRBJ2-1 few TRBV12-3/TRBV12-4 CASSLGGPARSYNEQFF TGTGCCAGCAGTTTAGGGGGACCAGCCCGCTCCTACAATGAGCAGTTCTTC
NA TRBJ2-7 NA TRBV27 CASRPPDSSEQYF TGTGCCAGCAGGCCTCCGGATTCGAGCGAGCAGTACTTC
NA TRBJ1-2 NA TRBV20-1 CSATSSYGYTF TGCAGTGCCACATCGAGCTATGGCTACACCTTC
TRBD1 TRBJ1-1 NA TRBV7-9 CASSKQGGVLEGEAFF TGTGCCAGCAGCAAGCAGGGGGGAGTTTTAGAGGGTGAAGCTTTCTTT
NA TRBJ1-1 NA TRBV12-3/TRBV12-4 CASSTGQPGGAEAFF TGTGCCAGCAGTACCGGACAGCCGGGAGGGGCTGAAGCTTTCTTT
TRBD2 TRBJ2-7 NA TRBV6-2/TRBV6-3 CASSLGLAGVKEQYF TGTGCCAGCAGCCTGGGACTAGCGGGAGTCAAAGAGCAGTACTTC
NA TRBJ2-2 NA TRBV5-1 CASSWTVYTGELFF TGCGCCAGCAGCTGGACAGTGTACACCGGGGAGCTGTTTTTT
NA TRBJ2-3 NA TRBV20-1 CSARDTGVDTQYF TGCAGTGCTAGAGATACCGGGGTGGATACGCAGTATTTT
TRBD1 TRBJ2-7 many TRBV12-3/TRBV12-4 CASSFRDRVYEQYF TGTGCCAGCAGTTTCCGGGACAGGGTCTACGAGCAGTACTTC
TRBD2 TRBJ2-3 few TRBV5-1 CASTQGLAESTDTQYF TGCGCCAGCACCCAAGGACTAGCGGAGTCCACAGATACGCAGTATTTT
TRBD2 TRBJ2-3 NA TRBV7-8 CASSLLTSGSTDTQYF TGTGCCAGCAGCTTACTAACTAGCGGAAGCACAGATACGCAGTATTTT
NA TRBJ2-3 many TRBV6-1 CASTESGRTDTQYF TGTGCCAGCACCGAATCAGGGCGAACAGATACGCAGTATTTT
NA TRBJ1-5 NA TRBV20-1 CSARDPTSPPQHF TGCAGTGCTAGAGATCCGACCAGCCCGCCCCAGCATTTT
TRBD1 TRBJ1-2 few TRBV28 CASRLPGQGYGYTF TGTGCCAGCAGGCTTCCGGGACAGGGCTATGGCTACACCTTC
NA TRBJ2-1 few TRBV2 CASSVRSSYNEQFF TGTGCCAGCAGTGTTAGGAGCTCCTACAATGAGCAGTTCTTC
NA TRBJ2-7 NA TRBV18 CASSLTVNVQGHEQYF TGTGCCAGCTCACTTACTGTAAACGTGCAGGGCCACGAGCAGTACTTC
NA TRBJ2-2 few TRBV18 CASSPPSPNTGELFF TGTGCCAGCTCACCACCGAGCCCGAACACCGGGGAGCTGTTTTTT